In its sample, the clone carrying this TCR beta chain was seen once. The sample originates from a study of technical replicates of blood from several donors. The junction had 10 bases not matched to a gene; V was cut back by 4 bases and J by 1 base. From germline, CDR1 is SGHDN and CDR2 FVKESK. The CDR3 covers 18 residues. Method: immunoSEQ multiplex PCR; TCRdb's copy keeps in-frame clones and lacks some. Here the sample spans some 75,000 clones, 90% to 98% being singletons. What was sequenced was T cells isolated from PBMCs. The clonotype was recovered from a human donor in good health. The chain joins TRBV14 to TRBJ2-3; 11 bases map to TRBD2. The CDR3 DNA is TGTGCCAGCAGCCCTGTCACTAGCGGGAGTTATGGCACAGATACGCAGTATTTT. Residues: CASSPVTSGSYGTDTQYF.